This T cell receptor (beta chain) was profiled in a study of blood T cell repertoires in COVID-19. Data came from immunoSEQ multiplex PCR; TCRdb stores just in-frame clones and leaves some out. Altogether 450,000 to 500,000 clones are present, about nine tenths being singletons, with the ten largest covering 0.7%. Two negative PCRs, clearance, or symptom resolution characterized the recovered Cohort 3 donors. The CDR3 is 14 residues long. Germline V gene lookup returns CDR1 SGHDN and CDR2 FVKESK. V lost 1 base and J lost 6, with 11 bases in between. J is TRBJ2-3 and V is TRBV14; D possibly corresponds to TRBD1 (5 bases). This TCR was sampled from a woman aged 18-29 years who had recovered from COVID-19. The sequenced sample consisted of PBMCs or T cells enriched from blood (not recorded which). The CDR3 spells CASSQVQVWDTQYF. The CDR3 DNA reads TGTGCCAGCAGCCAAGTACAGGTGTGGGATACGCAGTATTTT.